Following are 8 T cell receptor beta chains from one sample sequenced in a study of Ad26.COV2.S vaccination and SARS-CoV-2 variants. Specified treatment: some 20 received Ad26.COV2.S at low or high dose, single or two shots; about 5 received placebo; per-sample allocation not given. Sample collection was performed on day 63 after the first vaccine or placebo injection. Libraries were prepared by immunoSEQ multiplex PCR; TCRdb keeps only in-frame clonotypes and omits some of them. The table records around 400,000 clones, 75% to 90% of them present only once. The sample in question was peripheral blood, obtained in a trial of Ad26.COV2.S vaccine versus placebo. These receptors were taken from a person between 18 and 59 years old who received the Ad26.COV2.S COVID-19 vaccine or a placebo.

This chain connects TRBV6-1 to TRBJ2-3, with 9 bases that match TRBD2. The CDR3 runs 15 residues. V dropped 3 bases and J dropped 1; count of bases not matched to a gene: 2. The germline V gene has CDR1 MNHNS and CDR2 SASEGT. The CDR3 sequence is CASSEREGRTDTQYF. As DNA, the CDR3 is TGTGCCAGCAGTGAGCGGGAGGGACGCACAGATACGCAGTATTTT.

V gene TRBV7-2 combines with J gene TRBJ2-7; 10 bases agree with TRBD2. CDR3 length: 15 amino acids. The ends lost 1 base at V and 3 bases at J; junction bases unmatched: 3. From germline, CDR1 is SGHTA and CDR2 FQGNSA. The CDR3 reads CASSLVSSGSYEQYF. CDR3 in DNA: TGTGCCAGCAGCTTAGTATCTAGCGGGAGCTACGAGCAGTACTTC.

This clone showed up just a few times. J is TRBJ1-2 and V is TRBV7-3, with D possibly being TRBD1 (5 bases). The germline V gene has CDR1 SGHTA and CDR2 FQGTGA. The CDR3 has 14 residues. Trimming pared 5 bases from V and 4 bases from J, leaving 14 bases between. CDR3 in amino acids: CASSLGPQGYGYTF. Written as DNA, the CDR3 is TGTGCCAGCAGCCTGGGACCCCAGGGCTATGGCTACACCTTC.

The V call is TRBV9, the J call TRBJ1-1; D is unresolved. Germline V gene lookup returns CDR1 SGDLS and CDR2 YYNGEE. The CDR3 extends over 13 amino acids. The V gene lost 0 bases and the J gene lost 5 bases, with 8 bases spanning the gap. CDR3 sequence (DNA): TGTGCCAGCAGCGTAGAATTGGGTACTGAAGCTTTCTTT. It codes for CASSVELGTEAFF.

This clone was found once. In DNA, the CDR3 is TGTGCCAGCAGCTTAGTCAGGGGCGATGGCTACACCTTC. Amino acids: CASSLVRGDGYTF. The chain carries TRBV11-2 and TRBJ1-2, with D perhaps matching TRBD1 (6 bases). The V gene's germline CDR1 is SGHAT and CDR2 FQNNGV. V was clipped by 1 base and J by 6 bases, with 9 bases between them. The CDR3 is 13 amino acids.

The genes are TRBV15 and TRBJ1-2; tentatively, D is TRBD1 (5 bases). The CDR3 totals 14 residues. Trimming took off 0 bases at V and 4 bases at J, with 9 bases between the two ends. Germline V lookup: CDR1 LNHNV, CDR2 YYDKDF (reference sequence). For the CDR3, the DNA is TGTGCCACCAGCAGAGATACAGGATTCTATGGCTACACCTTC. As protein: CATSRDTGFYGYTF.

This chain joins TRBV2 and TRBJ2-7; D possibly corresponds to TRBD2 (6 bases). The V end was cut by 3 bases, the J end by 4 bases, with 10 bases between. CDR1 and CDR2 (germline): SNHLY, FYNNEI. The CDR3 is 13 amino acids. The CDR3 nucleotides are TGTGCCAGCAGTGATCGGGGGAGGTACGAGCAGTACTTC. It is translated as CASSDRGRYEQYF.

V is TRBV19 and J is TRBJ1-2; D ambiguous. Germline V gene lookup returns CDR1 LNHDA and CDR2 SQIVND (reference sequence). The CDR3 length is 15 residues. The V end lost 5 bases, the J end lost 5 bases, and 18 bases lay between the germline ends. CDR3: CASSLSLPWPYGYTF. The DNA for the CDR3 is TGTGCCAGTAGTCTCAGCCTCCCCTGGCCATATGGCTACACCTTC.